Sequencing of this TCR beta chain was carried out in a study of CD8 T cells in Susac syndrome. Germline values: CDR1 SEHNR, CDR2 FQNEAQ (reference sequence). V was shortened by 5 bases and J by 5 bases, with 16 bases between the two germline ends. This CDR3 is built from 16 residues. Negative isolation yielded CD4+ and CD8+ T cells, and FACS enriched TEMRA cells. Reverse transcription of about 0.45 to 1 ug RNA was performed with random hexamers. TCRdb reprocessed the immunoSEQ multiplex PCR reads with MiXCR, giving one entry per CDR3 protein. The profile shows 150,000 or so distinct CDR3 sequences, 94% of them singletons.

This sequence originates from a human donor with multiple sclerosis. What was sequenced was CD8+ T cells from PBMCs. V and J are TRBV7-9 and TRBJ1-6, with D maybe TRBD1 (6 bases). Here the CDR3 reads CASSPLTGTNNSPLHF. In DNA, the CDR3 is TGTGCCAGCAGCCCGCTGACAGGCACGAATAATTCACCCCTCCACTTT.